These T cell receptor beta chains were read from a single sample in a study of T cell responses to AZD1222 COVID-19 vaccine. The method was immunoSEQ multiplex PCR; TCRdb's version includes in-frame clones alone and lacks a portion of them. The sample lists about 86,000 clones, 88% occurring once. The sequenced sample was peripheral blood, obtained 28 days after the second AZD1222 dose. The origin of the receptors is an adult who received the AZD1222 COVID-19 vaccine. Each CDR3 is given with its conserved first and last residue. The D gene is left open where the match is weak. Clone size is not always given. Where it is, it says once, few, many or a class for expanded clones.

j_gene | d_gene | abundance | v_gene | CDR3aa | CDR3nt
TRBJ2-3 | TRBD2 | NA | TRBV4-1 | CASSRAGTDTQYF | TGCGCCAGCAGCCGAGCGGGGACAGATACGCAGTATTTT
TRBJ1-5 | NA | NA | TRBV15 | CATSRDLGPNQPQHF | TGTGCCACCAGCAGAGATCTGGGGCCCAATCAGCCCCAGCATTTT
TRBJ2-7 | TRBD2 | NA | TRBV7-8 | CASSFEAGGPYEQYF | TGTGCCAGCAGCTTCGAAGCGGGAGGGCCCTACGAGCAGTACTTC
TRBJ1-1 | TRBD1 | NA | TRBV7-6 | CASSPTGSGEAFF | TGTGCCAGCAGCCCGACAGGGAGTGGTGAAGCTTTCTTT
TRBJ2-3 | NA | NA | TRBV28 | CASSAFIDTQYF | TGTGCCAGCAGTGCCTTCATAGATACGCAGTATTTT
TRBJ2-7 | TRBD2 | NA | TRBV6-6 | CASTAGEAYEQYF | TGTGCCAGCACAGCGGGAGAAGCCTACGAGCAGTACTTC
TRBJ2-1 | NA | NA | TRBV18 | CASSPELQAGYNEQFF | TGTGCCAGCTCACCAGAATTGCAGGCGGGCTACAATGAGCAGTTCTTC
TRBJ1-4 | NA | NA | TRBV19 | CASRRTFAGGSLSSGEKLFF | TGTGCCAGTAGACGAACTTTTGCCGGGGGAAGTTTGTCTTCGGGTGAAAAACTGTTTTTT
TRBJ1-1 | NA | NA | TRBV6-4 | CASSDRVGSAEAFF | TGTGCCAGCAGTGACAGGGTCGGCAGCGCTGAAGCTTTCTTT
TRBJ2-5 | NA | once | TRBV18 | CASSPTGAGQETQYF | TGTGCCAGCTCACCCACTGGGGCAGGCCAAGAGACCCAGTACTTC
TRBJ2-5 | TRBD1 | NA | TRBV15 | CATSRPWTGLETQYF | TGTGCCACCAGCAGACCTTGGACAGGGCTGGAGACCCAGTACTTC
TRBJ2-7 | NA | NA | TRBV28 | CASSSRREDGAYEQYF | TGTGCCAGCAGTTCCCGCAGAGAGGATGGGGCCTACGAGCAGTACTTC
TRBJ2-1 | TRBD2 | NA | TRBV6-2/TRBV6-3 | CASSGLAGVSGMRSEQFF | TGTGCCAGCAGTGGACTAGCGGGAGTATCAGGGATGCGGAGTGAGCAGTTCTTC
TRBJ2-7 | NA | NA | TRBV2 | CASKSGPLEQYF | TGTGCCAGCAAGTCGGGCCCTCTCGAGCAGTACTTC
TRBJ2-7 | NA | NA | TRBV7-9 | CASSPGTNEQYF | TGTGCCAGCAGCCCAGGGACAAACGAGCAGTACTTC
TRBJ1-1 | TRBD1 | NA | TRBV3-1/TRBV3-2 | CASSQEPRTGKDTEAFF | TGTGCCAGCAGCCAAGAACCCCGGACAGGAAAAGACACTGAAGCTTTCTTT
TRBJ2-3 | TRBD2 | NA | TRBV11-2 | CASSLFGSGASTDTQYF | TGTGCCAGCAGCCTCTTTGGTAGCGGGGCTAGCACAGATACGCAGTATTTT
TRBJ2-1 | TRBD1 | once | TRBV6-2/TRBV6-3 | CASSQPQGIPYNEQFF | TGTGCCAGCAGTCAACCACAGGGGATCCCCTACAATGAGCAGTTCTTC
TRBJ1-3 | NA | few | TRBV3-1/TRBV3-2 | CASSHYSGTHGNTIYF | TGTGCCAGCAGCCATTATTCCGGGACCCACGGAAACACCATATATTTT
TRBJ1-2 | NA | few | TRBV20-1 | CSASSNYGYTF | TGCAGTGCTAGCAGTAACTATGGCTACACCTTC
TRBJ2-3 | NA | NA | TRBV5-6 | CASSLLLGTESTDTQYF | TGTGCCAGCAGCCTACTCCTCGGGACCGAGAGCACAGATACGCAGTATTTT
TRBJ2-1 | NA | NA | TRBV6-6 | CASSLAVGAYNEQFF | TGTGCCAGCAGTTTGGCCGTGGGCGCCTACAATGAGCAGTTCTTC
TRBJ1-1 | NA | once | TRBV19 | CASSLFPEAFF | TGTGCCAGTAGTTTGTTCCCTGAAGCTTTCTTT
TRBJ1-2 | NA | once | TRBV6-1 | CASSEVVSGRQGHGYTF | TGTGCCAGCAGTGAAGTCGTCTCGGGACGGCAAGGGCATGGCTACACCTTC
TRBJ1-2 | NA | NA | TRBV6-1 | CASSPTGDYGYTF | TGTGCCAGCAGTCCGACAGGCGACTATGGCTACACCTTC
TRBJ1-5 | NA | NA | TRBV28 | CASSSTRQIDSPYQPQHF | TGTGCCAGCAGTTCTACCCGTCAGATTGACAGCCCATATCAGCCCCAGCATTTT
TRBJ1-4 | TRBD1 | NA | TRBV5-8 | CASSLGLDRANEKLFF | TGTGCCAGCAGCTTGGGGCTGGACAGGGCTAATGAAAAACTGTTTTTT
TRBJ2-7 | TRBD1 | NA | TRBV3-1/TRBV3-2 | CASSHGQGGSEQYF | TGTGCCAGCAGCCACGGACAGGGGGGCTCCGAGCAGTACTTC
TRBJ2-2 | NA | NA | TRBV5-1 | CASSLFENTGELFF | TGCGCCAGCAGCTTGTTTGAGAACACCGGGGAGCTGTTTTTT
TRBJ2-2 | TRBD1 | NA | TRBV24-1 | CATSGRDRDTGELFF | TGTGCCACCAGTGGTCGGGACAGGGACACCGGGGAGCTGTTTTTT
TRBJ1-2 | NA | once | TRBV11-2 | CASSQGPKGGSYGYTF | TGTGCCAGCAGCCAGGGACCGAAGGGGGGAAGCTATGGCTACACCTTC
TRBJ2-7 | TRBD1 | NA | TRBV27 | CASSSSSSGQSYEQYF | TGTGCCAGCAGTTCTAGTTCCTCGGGACAGAGCTACGAGCAGTACTTC
TRBJ2-7 | NA | NA | TRBV5-8 | CASSLRGVWYEQYF | TGTGCCAGCAGCTTGCGCGGGGTCTGGTACGAGCAGTACTTC
TRBJ2-7 | NA | NA | TRBV18 | CASSPPEGVDSEQYF | TGTGCCAGCTCACCACCGGAGGGAGTCGACTCCGAGCAGTACTTC
TRBJ1-5 | NA | NA | TRBV19 | CASSIERGAPGTSNQPQHF | TGTGCCAGTAGTATAGAAAGAGGGGCGCCCGGGACTAGCAATCAGCCCCAGCATTTT
TRBJ2-7 | NA | NA | TRBV15 | CATSRDFTGANEQYF | TGTGCCACCAGCAGAGATTTTACGGGAGCCAACGAGCAGTACTTC
TRBJ2-7 | TRBD1 | NA | TRBV18 | CASNGDSYEQYF | TGTGCCAGCAATGGGGACAGCTACGAGCAGTACTTC
TRBJ2-1 | TRBD2 | NA | TRBV4-2 | CASSQEGSGISYNEQFF | TGTGCCAGCAGCCAAGAGGGTAGCGGGATAAGCTACAATGAGCAGTTCTTC
TRBJ1-1 | NA | NA | TRBV18 | CASSPPSRSLNTEAFF | TGTGCCAGCTCACCCCCGAGCAGGTCACTGAACACTGAAGCTTTCTTT
TRBJ2-7 | NA | few | TRBV2 | CASRGFEVGSYEQYF | TGTGCCAGCAGGGGTTTCGAAGTCGGCTCCTACGAGCAGTACTTC
TRBJ2-1 | TRBD2 | NA | TRBV5-1 | CASSFRFSGRGNEQFF | TGCGCCAGCAGCTTCCGTTTTAGCGGGAGGGGGAATGAGCAGTTCTTC
TRBJ2-6 | NA | NA | TRBV10-3 | CAISESRGTAGANVLTF | TGTGCCATCAGTGAGTCCCGGGGGACAGCTGGGGCCAACGTCCTGACTTTC
TRBJ2-5 | NA | once | TRBV6-5 | CAQDSSETQYF | TGTGCGCAGGACAGCTCGGAGACCCAGTACTTC
TRBJ2-7 | NA | NA | TRBV18 | CASSTGGVYEQYF | TGTGCCAGCTCAACGGGGGGCGTCTACGAGCAGTACTTC
TRBJ1-4 | NA | NA | TRBV5-1 | CASSFDEKLFF | TGCGCCAGCAGCTTCGATGAAAAACTGTTTTTT
TRBJ2-7 | TRBD2 | NA | TRBV28 | CASSIIAGGPRNEQYF | TGTGCCAGCAGTATCATAGCGGGAGGGCCGAGGAACGAGCAGTACTTC
TRBJ1-5 | NA | few | TRBV2 | CASNGLGSNQPQHF | TGTGCCAGCAACGGGCTAGGGAGCAATCAGCCCCAGCATTTT
TRBJ2-5 | TRBD2 | NA | TRBV7-9 | CASTSGTQETQYF | TGTGCCAGCACCAGCGGGACCCAAGAGACCCAGTACTTC
TRBJ1-2 | NA | NA | TRBV5-1 | CASSLGDTYHGYTF | TGCGCCAGCAGCTTGGGGGACACGTACCATGGCTACACCTTC
TRBJ1-2 | NA | NA | TRBV29-1 | CSVEDRGVYGYTF | TGCAGCGTTGAAGATCGGGGGGTCTATGGCTACACCTTC
TRBJ2-7 | TRBD1 | few | TRBV18 | CASLAGTGVTEQYF | TGTGCCAGTCTGGCCGGGACAGGGGTGACCGAGCAGTACTTC
TRBJ2-3 | TRBD2 | NA | TRBV3-1/TRBV3-2 | CASSQSLSGNPPSTDTQYF | TGTGCCAGCAGCCAATCCCTTAGCGGGAATCCTCCTAGCACAGATACGCAGTATTTT
TRBJ1-1 | NA | NA | TRBV28 | CASSWGTEAFF | TGTGCCAGCAGTTGGGGCACTGAAGCTTTCTTT
TRBJ2-4 | NA | NA | TRBV30 | CAWSALELEENIQYF | TGTGCCTGGAGTGCCCTTGAGTTGGAGGAAAACATTCAGTACTTC
TRBJ2-3 | NA | NA | TRBV27 | CASSLLAPSTDTQYF | TGTGCCAGCAGTTTATTAGCGCCTAGCACAGATACGCAGTATTTT
TRBJ1-5 | NA | NA | TRBV18 | CASSPDAGGNQPQHF | TGTGCCAGCTCACCCGACGCAGGGGGCAATCAGCCCCAGCATTTT
TRBJ2-1 | TRBD2 | NA | TRBV13 | CASSLIGGRASEQFF | TGTGCCAGCAGCTTAATTGGCGGGAGGGCCTCTGAGCAGTTCTTC
TRBJ1-1 | NA | NA | TRBV24-1 | CATSAGINTEAFF | TGTGCCACCAGTGCCGGGATTAACACTGAAGCTTTCTTT
TRBJ2-1 | TRBD1 | NA | TRBV27 | CASSPGRGSSYNEQFF | TGTGCCAGCAGTCCTGGCAGGGGGAGCTCCTACAATGAGCAGTTCTTC